Shown below are 14 T cell receptor beta chains from a single sample sequenced in a study of T cells in Graves' hyperthyroidism and ophthalmopathy. The investigators amplified TCR beta CDR3 regions from RNA transcripts. First-round RT-PCR with HTBI primers amplified the TCR CDR3 region. TCRdb re-called the multiplex PCR reads with MiXCR, one entry per CDR3 protein. The sample has tens of thousands of distinct CDR3 sequences, around half seen once; the top ten hold 30% to 40%. What was sequenced was peripheral blood or thyroid tissue (not recorded which). Every receptor here comes from a woman aged 45 to 65 with Graves' hyperthyroidism.

V usage is TRBV7-2 and J usage is TRBJ2-7; 7 nucleotides agree with TRBD2. Trimming took 1 base from V and 3 from J; bases not matched to a gene: 21. Germline V CDR1 and CDR2: SGHTA, FQGNSA. The CDR3 length is 20 residues. The CDR3 region is CASSLVGWRESTGANYEQYF. Here the CDR3 DNA reads TGTGCCAGCAGCTTAGTGGGGTGGCGGGAGTCTACCGGGGCCAACTACGAGCAGTACTTC. Combining the CDR3 with reference TRBV7-2 and TRBJ2-7 gives the whole variable domain GAGVSQSPSNKVTEKGKDVELRCDPISGHTALYWYRQSLGQGLEFLIYFQGNSAPDKSGLPSDRFSAERTGGSVSTLTIQRTQQEDSAVYLCASSLVGWRESTGANYEQYFGPGTRLTVT.

The rearrangement links TRBV10-3 to TRBJ2-7; TRBD2 matches at 13 bases. The germline gives CDR1 ENHRY, CDR2 SYGVKD. V lost 10 bases, J lost 2 bases, and 11 bases stayed unmatched. This CDR3 region has 16 residues. CDR3 sequence reads: CATLDGTSGNTYEQYF. The CDR3 DNA reads as TGTGCCACCCTGGATGGGACTAGCGGGAATACCTACGAGCAGTACTTC.

A note on this clonotype: Sequence at one end of the junction differs from germline and may be a read error. The V and J genes are TRBV10-3 and TRBJ1-1; 7 nucleotides agree with TRBD1. The CDR3 extends over 13 amino acids. The germline V gene encodes CDR1 ENHRY and CDR2 SYGVKD. In DNA form, the CDR3 reads TGTGCCGTCAGCCAGGGGGTGGGCACTGAAGCTTTCTTT. Translating it yields CAVSQGVGTEAFF.

The chain combines TRBV28 with TRBJ2-7, with 11 bases lining up with TRBD2. After removal of 4 bases from V and 2 bases from J, the junction contained 13 bases not matched to a gene. CDR3 length: 18 amino acids. CDR1 is MDHEN, CDR2 SYDVKM, per germline. This chain's CDR3 is CASSSPGHSGREPYEQYF. The CDR3 DNA is TGTGCCAGCAGTTCCCCCGGCCATAGCGGGAGGGAACCCTACGAGCAGTACTTC. Full variable domain (rest looked up from reference TRBV28 and TRBJ2-7): DVKVTQSSRYLVKRTGEKVFLECVQDMDHENMFWYRQDPGLGLRLIYFSYDVKMKEKGDIPEGYSVSREKKERFSLILESASTNQTSMYLCASSSPGHSGREPYEQYFGPGTRLTVT.

This clonotype has ten or more counts. The J gene is TRBJ1-5, the V gene TRBV6-1, with D unclear. V was cut by 3 bases and J by 0 bases, with 9 bases left in between. CDR3 size: 15 residues. Per the germline V gene, CDR1 is MNHNS and CDR2 is SASEGT. The CDR3 sequence is CASSDQFYSNQPQHF. DNA for the CDR3: TGTGCCAGCAGTGATCAGTTTTATAGCAATCAGCCCCAGCATTTT.

This clonotype came up many times. The chain is built from TRBV9 and TRBJ2-7, with TRBD1 identical over 7 bases. V shed 3 bases and J 7 bases; nucleotides not matched to a gene: 7. Germline V gives CDR1 SGDLS, CDR2 YYNGEE. This CDR3 region has 13 residues. DNA of the CDR3: TGTGCCAGCAGCGCACGACAGGGTGGGGAGCAGTACTTC. Its translation is CASSARQGGEQYF.

On this clonotype itself: The final CDR3 position lacks the conserved phenylalanine or tryptophan, pointing to a likely read error. The J gene is TRBJ2-3, the V gene TRBV28, with D unclear. Looked up from germline, CDR1 is MDHEN and CDR2 is SYDVKM. The CDR3 contains 14 residues. In DNA, the CDR3 is TGTGCCGGCAGTTTGCGGATGAGCACAGATACGCAGTATCTT. Amino acids: CAGSLRMSTDTQYL.

CDR3 loop: CASSLGGGELTYEQYF. The CDR3 DNA follows: TGTGCCAGCAGCCTAGGGGGGGGCGAGCTTACCTACGAGCAGTACTTC. The genes are TRBV7-8 and TRBJ2-7; D is perhaps TRBD2 (7 bases). CDR1 and CDR2 from the germline V gene are SGHVS and FQNEAQ. Trimming took off 5 bases at V and 2 bases at J, with 19 bases between the two ends. There are 16 residues in the CDR3. The full variable domain, rest sourced from reference TRBV7-8 and TRBJ2-7, is GAGVSQSPRYKVAKRGQDVALRCDPISGHVSLFWYQQALGQGPEFLTYFQNEAQLDKSGLPSDRFFAERPEGSVSTLKIQRTQQEDSAVYLCASSLGGGELTYEQYFGPGTRLTVT.

This clonotype was found many times. This may be a read error, as it is one base from a much larger clone. The chain uses TRBV12-3 or TRBV12-4 and TRBJ1-2; D is undetermined. This CDR3 is built from 12 residues. Here the CDR3 reads CASARSNYSYTF. In nucleotides, the CDR3 is TGTGCCAGCGCCCGATCCAACTATAGCTACACCTTC.

This clonotype occurred many times. The V and J genes are TRBV11-1 and TRBJ2-3; D might be TRBD1 (5 bases). Trimming left V 4 bases short and J 11 bases short, with 16 bases between. The germline gives CDR1 SGHAT, CDR2 FQDESV (reference sequence). The CDR3 runs to 13 residues. CDR3 sequence: CASSYEAPGKQYF. The DNA of the CDR3 is TGTGCCAGCAGCTACGAAGCCCCAGGGAAGCAGTATTTT.

Relative to its sample, this clonotype is medium-sized (0.01 to 0.1%). The V call is TRBV12-3 or TRBV12-4, the J call TRBJ2-2; TRBD1 is a possible D gene (5 bases). V dropped 4 bases and J dropped 2 bases, with 8 bases sitting between them. The CDR3 length is 14 residues. The CDR3 is CASSSQGNTGELFF. In DNA, the CDR3 is TGTGCCAGCAGTTCCCAGGGAAACACCGGGGAGCTGTTTTTT.

This clonotype was picked up many times. V and J are TRBV7-9 and TRBJ2-3, with 8 bases that match TRBD2. V gave up 3 bases and J gave up 0 bases; unmatched junction bases: 5. The CDR3 extends over 16 amino acids. The germline V gene has CDR1 SEHNR and CDR2 FQNEAQ (reference sequence). As DNA, the CDR3 is TGTGCCAGCAGCTTGGGACTAGATGCTAGCACAGATACGCAGTATTTT. This sequence encodes CASSLGLDASTDTQYF. The variable domain in full, with the rest retrieved from reference TRBV7-9 and TRBJ2-3, is DTGVSQNPRHKITKRGQNVTFRCDPISEHNRLYWYRQTLGQGPEFLTYFQNEAQLEKSRLLSDRFSAERPKGSFSTLEIQRTEQGDSAMYLCASSLGLDASTDTQYFGPGTRLTVL.

CDR3 sequence (DNA): TGTGCCAGCAGCCCCTGGGGCGAGGCCAATCAGCCCCAGCATTTT. Amino acids: CASSPWGEANQPQHF. This chain uses TRBV7-2 with TRBJ1-5; possible D gene TRBD1, 5 bases. There are 15 residues in the CDR3. Trimming removed 5 bases from V and 3 bases from J, with 14 bases in between. In germline, CDR1 is SGHTA, CDR2 FQGNSA.

This clonotype was found many times. The chain uses TRBV20-1 and TRBJ1-6, with D perhaps matching TRBD1 (6 bases). Per germline, CDR1 DFQATT and CDR2 SNEGSKA (reference sequence). Deletions cut 4 bases from V and 6 bases from J, with 13 bases between. This CDR3 comprises 14 residues. CDR3 amino acids: CSATPQGGNSPLHF. The CDR3, as DNA: TGCAGTGCTACGCCACAGGGCGGTAATTCACCCCTCCACTTT.